This T cell receptor beta chain is drawn from a study of shared clonotypes between healthy human individuals. Whole-study results and caveats: The study found lower generation probabilities in non-shared clonotypes than in those shared by all four donors.

A remark on this clone: As yet, its antigen is unknown. The same CDR3 also results from other DNA sequences found in this sample.

Using immunoSEQ multiplex PCR, the repertoire was profiled, and TCRdb retains in-frame clones only, with some absent. The table shows about a million clones, with about 75% occurring only once. CDR3 length: 15 residues. Trimming took off 2 bases at V and 1 base at J, with 9 bases between the two ends. Germline-derived CDR1 and CDR2 are SGHTA and FQGNSA. The receptor comes from a man younger than 35 in good health. The gene calls are TRBV7-2 and TRBJ1-3; D may be TRBD1 (5 bases). What was sequenced was memory CD4+ T cells sorted from blood. Subset in this sample: CD45RA-negative fraction. CDR3 amino acids: CASSLSWGSGNTIYF. Here the CDR3 DNA reads TGTGCCAGCAGCTTAAGCTGGGGGTCTGGAAACACCATATATTTT.